This T cell receptor (beta chain) appears in the sequencing data of a study of neoadjuvant anti-PD-1 for oral cavity cancer. Germline-derived CDR1 and CDR2 are SGHVS and FNYEAQ. Deletions cut 3 bases from V and 0 bases from J, with 6 bases between. The CDR3 spans 13 residues. TCRdb's copy holds only in-frame clones and misses some; the assay was immunoSEQ multiplex PCR. The table has 20,000 to 30,000 clones, roughly 29% seen once. The sample's time point: after neoadjuvant nivolumab, at surgical resection. The sequence derives from a person between 40 and 85 years old with oral cavity squamous cell carcinoma. This chain links TRBV7-6 with TRBJ2-7; D ambiguous. Sequencing was performed on tumor tissue, taken after nivolumab (anti-PD-1) treatment. Written as DNA, the CDR3 is TGTGCCAGCAGCTTGCGCGGCTCCTACGAGCAGTACTTC. As protein: CASSLRGSYEQYF.